This T cell receptor (beta chain) is drawn from a study of identical twins. Template switching (which added a universal primer site) was used, and cDNA carried unique molecular identifiers. TCRdb re-derived calls from the 5' RACE reads in MiXCR, one entry per CDR3 protein. The sample has a few hundred thousand distinct CDR3 sequences, more than 9.5% seen once. Study-wide findings and caveats: Out-of-frame beta sequences exhibited a weaker degree of excess twin sharing. High-abundance cord blood beta clonotypes had fewer insertions; memory repertoires showed none. Analyses of zero insertions could be partly confounded by invariant MAIT and iNKT cells.

The germline CDR1 and CDR2 sequences are SGHNT and YENEEA. Trimming took 5 bases from V and 3 from J, leaving 17 bases between them. The CDR3 is 15 residues long. This clonotype was seen only a few times. The antigen remains undetermined. These data also featured in a second study, about yellow fever vaccine responses in identical twins.

The sample taken for sequencing was memory (CD45RO+) T cells sorted from blood. This TCR came from a woman aged 18-30 years in good health. V usage is TRBV11-3 and J usage is TRBJ2-7; perhaps TRBD1 as D (6 bases). The CDR3 here is CASSPGKGTLYEQYF. CDR3 in DNA: TGTGCCAGCAGCCCCGGGAAGGGGACACTCTACGAGCAGTACTTC.